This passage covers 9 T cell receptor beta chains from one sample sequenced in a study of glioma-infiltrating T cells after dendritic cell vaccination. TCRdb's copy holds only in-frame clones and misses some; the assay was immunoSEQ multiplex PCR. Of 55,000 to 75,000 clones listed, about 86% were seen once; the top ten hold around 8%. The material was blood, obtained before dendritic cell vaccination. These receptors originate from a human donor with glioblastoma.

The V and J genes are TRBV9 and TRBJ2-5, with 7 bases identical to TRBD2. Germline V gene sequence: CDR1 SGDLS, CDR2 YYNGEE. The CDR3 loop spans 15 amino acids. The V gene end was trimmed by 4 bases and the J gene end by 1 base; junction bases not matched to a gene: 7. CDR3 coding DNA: TGTGCCAGCAGCAACCGGGGGGACTTCCAAGAGACCCAGTACTTC. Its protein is CASSNRGDFQETQYF.

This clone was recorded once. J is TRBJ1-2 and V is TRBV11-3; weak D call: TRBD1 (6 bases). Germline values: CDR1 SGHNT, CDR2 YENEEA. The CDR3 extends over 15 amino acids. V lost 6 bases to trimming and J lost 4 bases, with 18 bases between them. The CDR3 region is CASSCGGGAGYGYTF. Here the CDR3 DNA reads TGTGCCAGCAGTTGCGGTGGGGGGGCAGGCTATGGCTACACCTTC.

CDR3 region: CASSFQGQGLTPLHF. CDR3 bases: TGTGCCAGCAGCTTCCAGGGACAGGGCCTCACACCCCTCCACTTT. The chain is built from TRBV11-2 and TRBJ1-6; 9 bases line up with TRBD1. The CDR3 totals 15 residues. CDR1 and CDR2 from the germline V gene are SGHAT and FQNNGV. Unmatched junction bases numbered 8, after V lost 3 bases and J lost 11 bases.

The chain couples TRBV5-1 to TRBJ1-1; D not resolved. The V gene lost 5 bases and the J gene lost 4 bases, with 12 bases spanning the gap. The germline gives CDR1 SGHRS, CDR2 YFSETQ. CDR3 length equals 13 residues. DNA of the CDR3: TGCGCCAGCAGATTTACTGGTTCCACTGAAGCTTTCTTT. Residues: CASRFTGSTEAFF.

The CDR3 is CAWIRQANTGELFF. The CDR3 coding sequence is TGTGCCTGGATCAGACAAGCAAACACCGGGGAGCTGTTTTTT. The rearrangement joins TRBV30 to TRBJ2-2; D is unresolved. Trimming pared 4 bases from V and 2 bases from J, leaving 11 bases between. Germline assignment: CDR1 GTSNPN and CDR2 SVGIG (reference sequence). This CDR3 contains 14 residues.

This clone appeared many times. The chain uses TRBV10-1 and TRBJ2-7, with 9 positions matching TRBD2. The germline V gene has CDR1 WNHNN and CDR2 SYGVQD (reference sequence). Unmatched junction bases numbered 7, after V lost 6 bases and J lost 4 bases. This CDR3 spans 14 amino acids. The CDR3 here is CASSGPGLAYEQYF. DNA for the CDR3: TGCGCCAGCAGCGGACCGGGACTAGCTTACGAGCAGTACTTC.

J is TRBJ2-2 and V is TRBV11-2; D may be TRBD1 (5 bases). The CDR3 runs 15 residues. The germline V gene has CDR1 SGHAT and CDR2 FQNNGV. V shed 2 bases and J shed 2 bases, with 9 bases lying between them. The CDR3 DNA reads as TGTGCCAGCAGCTTAAGTGGACAAAACACCGGGGAGCTGTTTTTT. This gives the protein CASSLSGQNTGELFF.

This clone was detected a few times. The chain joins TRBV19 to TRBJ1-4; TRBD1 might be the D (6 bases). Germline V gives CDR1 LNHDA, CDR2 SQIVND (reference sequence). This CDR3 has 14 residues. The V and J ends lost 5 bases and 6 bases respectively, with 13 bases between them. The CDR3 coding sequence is TGTGCCAGTAGTCTCAACAGGGTAGATGAAAAACTGTTTTTT. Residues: CASSLNRVDEKLFF.

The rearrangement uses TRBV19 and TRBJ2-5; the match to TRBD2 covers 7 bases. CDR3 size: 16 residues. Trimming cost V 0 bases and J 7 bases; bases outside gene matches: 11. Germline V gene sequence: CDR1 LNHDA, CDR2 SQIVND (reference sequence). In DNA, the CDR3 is TGTGCCAGTAGTATAGATGCTAGCGGTGGTTACGGGACCCAGTACTTC. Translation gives CASSIDASGGYGTQYF.